The 10 T cell receptor beta chains in this list originate from one sample, sequenced in a study of blood T cell repertoires in COVID-19. Here immunoSEQ multiplex PCR was the method, and the copy in TCRdb shows in-frame clones only, minus some. Counted here are around 250,000 clones, about 87% occurring once; the ten biggest clones make up over 2.5%. Sequencing was carried out using PBMCs or T cells enriched from blood (not recorded which). The origin of the receptors is a woman aged 35 to 49 who had been exposed to COVID-19.

The J gene is TRBJ2-3, the V gene TRBV9, with 12 positions matching TRBD2. The CDR3 runs 18 residues. CDR1 and CDR2 (germline): SGDLS, YYNGEE. The trim removed 4 bases at V and 5 bases at J, leaving 14 bases unmatched. CDR3 protein: CASSPRASGGVNIDTQYF. The DNA of the CDR3 is TGTGCCAGCAGCCCGAGGGCTAGCGGGGGGGTAAATATAGATACGCAGTATTTT.

V and J are TRBV7-3 and TRBJ2-7, with 9 bases identical to TRBD2. Trimming removed 5 bases from V and 1 base from J; junction bases left unmatched: 6. The CDR3 sequence is 15 residues long. Germline-derived CDR1 and CDR2 are SGHTA and FQGTGA. The CDR3 reads CASSTVAGESYEQYF. DNA for the CDR3: TGTGCCAGCAGCACCGTAGCGGGGGAGTCCTACGAGCAGTACTTC.

The chain combines TRBV30 with TRBJ2-3; tentative D call: TRBD2 (5 bases). Germline V gene lookup returns CDR1 GTSNPN and CDR2 SVGIG (reference sequence). The CDR3 sequence is 14 residues long. V lost 4 bases and J 0 bases, leaving 11 bases between the germline ends. The CDR3 nucleotides are TGTGCCTGGACGCGGGTAAGAAGCACAGATACGCAGTATTTT. Protein product: CAWTRVRSTDTQYF.

This chain links TRBV28 with TRBJ2-1; 10 nucleotides agree with TRBD1. Germline V gives CDR1 MDHEN, CDR2 SYDVKM. The CDR3 length is 16 residues. Losses at the gene ends were 3 bases for V and 7 bases for J; bases not matched to a gene: 9. CDR3: CASSFGGTGVGNEQFF. CDR3 DNA sequence: TGTGCCAGCAGTTTTGGAGGGACAGGGGTAGGGAATGAGCAGTTCTTC.

The chain carries TRBV3-1 (or the pseudogene TRBV3-2) and TRBJ2-5, with 9 positions matching TRBD2. The V and J ends lost 1 base and 0 bases, in that order; junction bases with no gene match: 3. This CDR3 is built from 16 residues. The V gene's germline CDR1 is LGHDT and CDR2 YNNKEL (reference sequence). The CDR3 DNA sequence: TGTGCCAGCAGCCAAGCCAGCGGGAGGTACCAAGAGACCCAGTACTTC. Its protein is CASSQASGRYQETQYF.

This clone was recorded a few times. The gene calls are TRBV3-1 (or the pseudogene TRBV3-2) and TRBJ2-7; D gene unclear. This CDR3 is built from 14 residues. Between the trimmed V and J ends, which lost 5 bases and 6 bases, there was a span of 17 bases. Germline V lookup: CDR1 LGHDT, CDR2 YNNKEL (reference sequence). The CDR3 sequence: CASSARRVIAEQYF. CDR3 bases: TGTGCCAGCAGCGCTCGTCGGGTCATAGCCGAGCAGTACTTC.

The chain employs TRBV7-9 and TRBJ2-1, with no clear D. Germline V gives CDR1 SEHNR, CDR2 FQNEAQ (reference sequence). V was trimmed by 5 bases and J by 3 bases, leaving 17 bases between them. The CDR3 has 16 residues. The CDR3 DNA follows: TGTGCCAGCAGCCCCAGCACGCGGTTCATCTACAATGAGCAGTTCTTC. It yields the protein CASSPSTRFIYNEQFF.

V and J are TRBV4-1 and TRBJ2-1, with D perhaps matching TRBD2 (6 bases). The germline CDR1 and CDR2 sequences are MGHRA and YSYEKL. The CDR3 covers 12 residues. V shed 0 bases and J shed 10 bases, with 7 bases lying between them. DNA for the CDR3: TGCGCCAGCAGCCAAGATCGGGAGGAGCAGTTCTTC. Protein product: CASSQDREEQFF.

The V gene is TRBV12-3 or TRBV12-4, the J gene TRBJ1-1, with a tentative D call TRBD1 (5 bases). Trimming removed 5 bases from V and 1 base from J, with 8 bases in between. The CDR3 totals 13 residues. DNA for the CDR3: TGTGCCAGCAGTATCCAGGGGAACACTGAAGCTTTCTTT. It yields the protein CASSIQGNTEAFF.

The chain has TRBV11-2 and TRBJ2-7, with 8 bases identical to TRBD1. J lost 3 bases, V lost 1 base, and 2 bases had no gene match. Germline-derived CDR1 and CDR2 are SGHAT and FQNNGV. The CDR3 is made up of 14 amino acids. CDR3 loop: CASSLGTGFYEQYF. CDR3 DNA: TGTGCCAGCAGCTTAGGGACAGGGTTCTACGAGCAGTACTTC.